This T cell receptor (beta chain) was retrieved from a study of molecular identifiers for immune sequencing clone quantification. Study information: Five portions were made in replicates from RNA of 20,000 or 100,000 naive CD8 cells, and four underwent sequencing. Study results and caveats: One million naive cells reportedly did not prevent detection of spiked Jurkat TCR RNA from one cell.

The ends lost 1 base at V and 3 bases at J; junction bases unmatched: 2. The length of the CDR3 is 14 residues. Germline values: CDR1 SGHAT, CDR2 FQNNGV. Based on a CD8+CD4-CCR7+CD45RA+ profile, naive CD8 T cells were sorted. This clonotype turned up a few times. What it binds is unknown. Previously described methods and listed TCR primers were used for bulk TCR libraries. In TCRdb, the PCR reads were re-called with MiXCR into one record per CDR3 protein. The sample includes hundreds of thousands of distinct CDR3 sequences, roughly 24% seen only once; the top ten take roughly 0.7%. The receptor comes from a human donor in good health. Some libraries in this study had Jurkat cell RNA spiked in. V is TRBV11-2 and J is TRBJ2-7; 8 bases map to TRBD2. The sample taken for sequencing was naive CD8+ T cells from blood, with Jurkat cell RNA spiked in. Stated subset: FACS-sorted CD8+CD4-CCR7+CD45RA+ naive T cells. As DNA, the CDR3 is TGTGCCAGCAGCTTAGCTGCGGGGGGCTACGAGCAGTACTTC. It encodes CASSLAAGGYEQYF. Full variable domain (outside the CDR3, taken from reference TRBV11-2 and TRBJ2-7): EAGVAQSPRYKIIEKRQSVAFWCNPISGHATLYWYQQILGQGPKLLIQFQNNGVVDDSQLPKDRFSAERLKGVDSTLKIQPAKLEDSAVYLCASSLAAGGYEQYFGPGTRLTVT.